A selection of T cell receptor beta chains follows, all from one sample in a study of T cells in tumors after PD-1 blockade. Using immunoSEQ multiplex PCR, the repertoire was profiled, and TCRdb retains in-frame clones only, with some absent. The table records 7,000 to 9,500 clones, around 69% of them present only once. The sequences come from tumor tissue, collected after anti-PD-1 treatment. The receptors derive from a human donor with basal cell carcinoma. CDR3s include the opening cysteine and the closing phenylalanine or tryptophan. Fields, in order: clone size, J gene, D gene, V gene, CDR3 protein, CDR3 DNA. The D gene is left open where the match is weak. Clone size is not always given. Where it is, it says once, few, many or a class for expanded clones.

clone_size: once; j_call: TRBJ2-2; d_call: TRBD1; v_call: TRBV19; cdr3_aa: CASSIDRDRADGELFF; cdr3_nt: TGTGCCAGTAGTATAGATCGGGACAGGGCTGACGGGGAGCTGTTTTTT
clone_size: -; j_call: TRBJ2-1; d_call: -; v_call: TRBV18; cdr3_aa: CASSPPRGESSYNEQFF; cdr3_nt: TGTGCCAGCTCACCACCTCGCGGGGAAAGCTCCTACAATGAGCAGTTCTTC
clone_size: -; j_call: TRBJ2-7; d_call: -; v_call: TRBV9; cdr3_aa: CASSPPAGAEQYF; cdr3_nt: TGTGCCAGCAGCCCCCCCGCGGGGGCCGAGCAGTACTTC
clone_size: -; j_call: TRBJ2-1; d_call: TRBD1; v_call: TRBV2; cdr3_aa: CASRGGQDNEQFF; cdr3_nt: TGTGCCAGCAGAGGTGGACAGGACAATGAGCAGTTCTTC
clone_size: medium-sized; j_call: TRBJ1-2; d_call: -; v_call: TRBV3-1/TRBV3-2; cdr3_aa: CASSQFSGIGYTF; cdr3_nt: TGTGCCAGCAGCCAATTTTCAGGGATAGGCTACACCTTC
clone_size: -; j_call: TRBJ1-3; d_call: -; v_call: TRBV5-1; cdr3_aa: CASSLHPGASSGNTIYF; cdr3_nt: TGCGCCAGCAGCTTGCATCCGGGGGCGAGCTCTGGAAACACCATATATTTT
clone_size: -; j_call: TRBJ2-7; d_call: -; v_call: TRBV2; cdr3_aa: CASSVGSFYEQYF; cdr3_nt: TGTGCCAGCAGTGTAGGGAGCTTCTACGAGCAGTACTTC
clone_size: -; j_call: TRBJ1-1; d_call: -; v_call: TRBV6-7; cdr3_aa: CASSYARLGAVVRGAEAFF; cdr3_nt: TGTGCCAGCAGTTACGCCAGATTGGGGGCCGTGGTCCGCGGGGCTGAAGCTTTCTTT
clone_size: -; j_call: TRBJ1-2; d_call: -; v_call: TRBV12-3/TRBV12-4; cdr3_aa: CASSFNTNYGYTF; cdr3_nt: TGTGCCAGCAGTTTTAACACTAACTATGGCTACACCTTC
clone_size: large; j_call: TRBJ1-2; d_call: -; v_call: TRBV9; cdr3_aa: CASSETDRTTNYGYTF; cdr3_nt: TGTGCCAGCAGCGAAACCGACAGGACTACTAACTATGGCTACACCTTC
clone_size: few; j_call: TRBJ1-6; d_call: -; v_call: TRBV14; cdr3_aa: CASSQEIGARYNSPLHF; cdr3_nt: TGTGCCAGCAGCCAAGAGATAGGGGCCCGCTATAATTCACCCCTCCACTTT
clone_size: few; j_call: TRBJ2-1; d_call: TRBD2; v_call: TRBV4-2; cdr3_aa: CASSQELRSGGRYNEQFF; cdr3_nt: TGTGCCAGCAGCCAAGAACTGCGGAGCGGGGGGCGTTACAATGAGCAGTTCTTC
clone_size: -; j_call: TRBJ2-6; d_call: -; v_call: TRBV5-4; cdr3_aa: CASSPVQGTGANVLTF; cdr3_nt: TGTGCCAGCAGCCCGGTACAGGGAACCGGGGCCAACGTCCTGACTTTC
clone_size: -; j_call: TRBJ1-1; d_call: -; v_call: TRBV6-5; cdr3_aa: CASSLQEITEAFF; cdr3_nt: TGTGCCAGCAGTTTACAGGAAATCACTGAAGCTTTCTTT
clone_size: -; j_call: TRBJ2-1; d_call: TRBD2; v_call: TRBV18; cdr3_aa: CASSPRDLSGGWDEQFF; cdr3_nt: TGTGCCAGCTCACCCCGCGACCTTAGCGGGGGTTGGGATGAGCAGTTCTTC
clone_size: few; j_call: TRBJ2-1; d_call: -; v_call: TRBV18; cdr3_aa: CASSTREARGHNEQFF; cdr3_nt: TGTGCCAGCTCAACCCGGGAAGCCAGGGGACACAATGAGCAGTTCTTC
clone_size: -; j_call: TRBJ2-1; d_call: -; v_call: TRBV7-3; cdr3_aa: CASSPGTGAINEQFF; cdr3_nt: TGTGCCAGCAGTCCCGGGACGGGGGCCATCAATGAGCAGTTCTTC
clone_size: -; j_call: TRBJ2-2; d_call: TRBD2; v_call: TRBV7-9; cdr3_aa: CASTKPGLVPGELFF; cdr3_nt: TGTGCCAGCACCAAGCCGGGACTAGTCCCCGGGGAGCTGTTTTTT
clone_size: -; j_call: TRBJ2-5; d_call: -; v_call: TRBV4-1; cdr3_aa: CASSQRRQETQYF; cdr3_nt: TGCGCCAGCAGCCAGCGCAGGCAAGAGACCCAGTACTTC
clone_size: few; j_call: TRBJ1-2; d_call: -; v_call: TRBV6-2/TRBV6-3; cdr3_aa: CASSVSGYGYTF; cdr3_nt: TGTGCCAGCAGTGTCAGCGGCTATGGCTACACCTTC
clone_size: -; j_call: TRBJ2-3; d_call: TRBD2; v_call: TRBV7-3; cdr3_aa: CASSWTSGVTDTQYF; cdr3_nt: TGTGCCAGCAGCTGGACTAGCGGGGTAACAGATACGCAGTATTTT
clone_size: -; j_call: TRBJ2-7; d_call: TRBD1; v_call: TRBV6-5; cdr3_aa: CASSYSGTGGGYEQYF; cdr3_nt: TGTGCCAGCAGTTACTCGGGGACAGGGGGAGGGTACGAGCAGTACTTC
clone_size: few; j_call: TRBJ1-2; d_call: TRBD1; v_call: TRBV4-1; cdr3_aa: CASSQADRAHGYTF; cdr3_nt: TGCGCCAGCAGCCAAGCCGACAGGGCCCATGGCTACACCTTC
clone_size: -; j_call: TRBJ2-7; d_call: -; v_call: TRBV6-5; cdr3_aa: CASIMGSRYYEQYF; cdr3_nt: TGTGCCAGCATCATGGGCAGTCGGTACTACGAGCAGTACTTC
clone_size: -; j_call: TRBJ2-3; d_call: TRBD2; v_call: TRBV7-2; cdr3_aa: CASSRKLAGRAGSDTQYF; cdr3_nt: TGTGCCAGCAGCCGGAAACTAGCGGGGAGGGCGGGATCAGATACGCAGTATTTT
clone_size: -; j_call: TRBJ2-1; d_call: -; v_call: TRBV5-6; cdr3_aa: CASRGGGGRGNEQFF; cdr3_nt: TGTGCCAGCAGAGGGGGGGGAGGAAGGGGCAATGAGCAGTTCTTC
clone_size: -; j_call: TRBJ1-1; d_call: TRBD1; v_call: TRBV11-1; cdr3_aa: CASSFYRGRYTEAFF; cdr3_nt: TGTGCCAGCAGCTTTTACAGGGGGCGATACACTGAAGCTTTCTTT
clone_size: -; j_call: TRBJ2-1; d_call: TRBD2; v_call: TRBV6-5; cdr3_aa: CASSVAGGLNEQFF; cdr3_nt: TGTGCCAGCAGCGTAGCGGGGGGGCTCAATGAGCAGTTCTTC
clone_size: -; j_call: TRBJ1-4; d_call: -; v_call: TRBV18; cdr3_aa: CASSPGRQDEKLFF; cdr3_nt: TGTGCCAGCTCACCCGGGAGGCAGGATGAAAAACTGTTTTTT
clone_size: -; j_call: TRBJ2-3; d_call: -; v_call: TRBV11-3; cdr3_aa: CASSLGSPNPSTDTQYF; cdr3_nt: TGTGCCAGCAGCTTAGGGTCCCCGAACCCCAGCACAGATACGCAGTATTTT
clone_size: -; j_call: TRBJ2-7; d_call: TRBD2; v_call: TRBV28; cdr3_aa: CASSPGLAGGGEQYF; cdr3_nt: TGTGCCAGCAGTCCGGGACTAGCGGGAGGTGGCGAGCAGTACTTC
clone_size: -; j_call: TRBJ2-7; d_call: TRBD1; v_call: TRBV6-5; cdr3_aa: CASSPRTGGYEQYF; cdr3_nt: TGTGCCAGCAGTCCCCGGACAGGGGGATACGAGCAGTACTTC
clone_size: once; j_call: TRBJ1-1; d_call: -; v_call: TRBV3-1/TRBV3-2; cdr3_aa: CASSPGGAGLAEAFF; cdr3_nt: TGTGCCAGCAGCCCTGGTGGGGCGGGGCTTGCTGAAGCTTTCTTT
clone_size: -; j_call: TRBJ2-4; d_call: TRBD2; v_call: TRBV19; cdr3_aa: CASSSELAGGSNIQYF; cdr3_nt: TGTGCCAGTAGTAGTGAGCTAGCGGGGGGATCGAACATTCAGTACTTC
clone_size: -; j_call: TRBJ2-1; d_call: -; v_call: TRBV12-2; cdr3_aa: CASRLFLAERNLPCNEQFF; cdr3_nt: TGTGCAAGTCGCTTATTTCTAGCGGAGCGAAACCTGCCATGCAATGAGCAGTTCTTC
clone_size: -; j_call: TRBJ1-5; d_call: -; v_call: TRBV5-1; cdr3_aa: CASSLAGFEPQHF; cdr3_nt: TGCGCCAGCAGTCTGGCGGGCTTTGAGCCCCAGCATTTT